This TCR beta chain derives from a study of a mutant IDH1 vaccine in newly diagnosed glioma. Background on the study: Vaccination followed radiotherapy alone by 4-6 weeks, or accompanied temozolomide cycles. Patients got radiotherapy, temozolomide, or both beforehand, and most got both.

From germline, CDR1 is SGHDT and CDR2 YYEEEE. This CDR3 comprises 14 residues. V lost 0 bases and J lost 5, with 9 bases in between. Concerning this clone: Its matching antigen is unknown.

Time point defined: week 11, during vaccination. A 20-mer mutant IDH1 peptide at 300 ug was injected subcutaneously with topical imiquimod. Sequencing was performed with immunoSEQ multiplex PCR; in TCRdb, only in-frame clones are kept and a portion is missing. This table holds over 20,000 clones, about 80% found once. The TCR was taken from a man aged 40-49 years with glioma. This chain joins TRBV5-6 and TRBJ1-3; a weak D match, TRBD1 (6 bases). Here the sequenced sample was PBMCs, taken from a glioma patient whose treatment included an IDH1 peptide vaccine. In nucleotides, the CDR3 is TGTGCCAGCAGCTTGGCCGGGGACAGAAACACCATATATTTT. Translation gives CASSLAGDRNTIYF.